This T cell receptor beta chain was recorded in a study of blood T cell repertoires in COVID-19. Study-wide context: The analysed material was cDNA or gDNA that came from T cells, B-cell-depleted T cells, or PBMCs.

The V gene end was trimmed by 4 bases and the J gene end by 5 bases; junction bases not matched to a gene: 8. Germline-derived CDR1 and CDR2 are SGHTA and FQGNSA. The CDR3 covers 15 residues. The data were produced by immunoSEQ multiplex PCR, yet TCRdb's version contains in-frame clones alone and is incomplete. The data contain 100,000 to 120,000 clones, 88% of them singletons. The chain links TRBV7-2 to TRBJ2-7; 10 bases map to TRBD2. Sequences were obtained from peripheral blood. The origin of this receptor is a woman aged 50 to 60 with acute or convalescent COVID-19. The CDR3 spells CASSSQTSGSHEQYF. CDR3 sequence (DNA): TGTGCCAGCAGCTCTCAGACTAGCGGGTCCCACGAGCAGTACTTC.